The 2 T cell receptor beta chains below were found in one sample sequenced in a study of OX40 agonist ivuxolimab in advanced cancers. Some clones are missing from TCRdb's copy, which holds only in-frame ones; the method was immunoSEQ multiplex PCR. The sample lists about 78,000 clones; around nine tenths were seen once. Sequenced here: CD4+ or CD8+ T cells sorted from blood, sampled in a trial of the OX40 agonist ivuxolimab. The receptors stem from an adult with an advanced solid tumor such as melanoma, head and neck, liver or kidney cancer.

This chain uses TRBV7-2 with TRBJ1-2; the D gene is possibly TRBD1 (6 bases). Germline CDR1 is SGHTA and CDR2 is FQGNSA. V lost 3 bases and J lost 4, with 15 bases in between. The CDR3 is 15 residues long. CDR3 bases: TGTGCCAGCAGCTTTAGGGGGGGTTCGTTCTATGGCTACACCTTC. Translated: CASSFRGGSFYGYTF.

The rearrangement uses TRBV7-2 and TRBJ1-5; no clear D gene. The CDR3 is made up of 14 amino acids. V was cut by 5 bases and J by 3 bases, with 11 bases left in between. Germline loops: CDR1 SGHTA, CDR2 FQGNSA. The CDR3 region has the DNA TGTGCCAGCAGCACCAGTTGGAACAATCAGCCCCAGCATTTT. Residues: CASSTSWNNQPQHF.